This TCR beta chain was obtained from a study of early stage breast cancer tumors. Study as a whole: Of around 15 invasive breast tumors, twelve were hormone receptor-positive, HER2-negative. Invasive lobular carcinomas made up about 30% of the 12 ER+/PR+/HER2- tumors. Study-wide findings and caveats: Commonly generated sequences made up most enriched TCRB sequences shared between patients. Compared with adjacent normal breast tissue, tumors showed about 2.5-fold greater T cell density and higher clonality.

Worth noting for this clone: Its antigen is undetermined.

Measured with immunoSEQ multiplex PCR; TCRdb has only the in-frame clones, and not every one. The table lists approximately 70,000 clones, less than 90% of them singletons. The CDR3 is 15 residues long. Germline V gives CDR1 LNHDA, CDR2 SQIVND (reference sequence). Trimming removed 1 base from V and 2 bases from J, with 10 bases in between. Material: blood. The sequence was collected from a person aged 35-50 years with breast cancer. This sequence joins TRBV19 and TRBJ2-3; unclear D gene. The CDR3 sequence: CASSIGSGATDTQYF. CDR3 nucleotides: TGTGCCAGTAGTATAGGGTCGGGCGCCACAGATACGCAGTATTTT. The full variable domain, its missing parts supplied by reference TRBV19 and TRBJ2-3, is DGGITQSPKYLFRKEGQNVTLSCEQNLNHDAMYWYRQDPGQGLRLIYYSQIVNDFQKGDIAEGYSVSREKKESFPLTVTSAQKNPTAFYLCASSIGSGATDTQYFGPGTRLTVL.